Listed here are 16 T cell receptor beta chains from one sample, sequenced in a study of T cells in Graves' hyperthyroidism and ophthalmopathy. Amplified TCR beta CDR3 regions derived from RNA transcripts. First-round RT-PCR of the TCR CDR3 relied on the HTBI primer set. From the multiplex PCR reads, TCRdb called clonotypes with MiXCR, one entry per CDR3 protein. In the table there are over 200,000 distinct CDR3 sequences, approximately 17% of which are singletons. The sequenced sample consisted of blood. Receptor source: a man aged 50-59 years with Graves' hyperthyroidism.

Many counts were recorded for this clonotype. The chain has TRBV30 and TRBJ2-5; D tentatively fits TRBD1 or TRBD2 (5 bases each). V lost 5 bases to trimming and J lost 5 bases, with 12 bases between them. Germline CDR1 reads GTSNPN; CDR2 reads SVGIG (reference sequence). The CDR3 consists of 12 residues. The CDR3 sequence is CAWGDGRETQYF. The CDR3 DNA reads as TGTGCCTGGGGGGACGGCAGGGAGACCCAGTACTTC.

This clonotype was seen only a few times. This chain joins TRBV18 and TRBJ1-4; D might be TRBD1 (5 bases). V was clipped by 0 bases and J by 2 bases, with 7 bases between them. Per germline, CDR1 KGHSH and CDR2 LQKENI. This CDR3 region has 15 residues. The CDR3 region is CASSPPRGTNEKLFF. Here the CDR3 DNA reads TGTGCCAGCTCACCACCGCGGGGGACTAATGAAAAACTGTTTTTT.

This rearrangement joins TRBV6-1 to TRBJ2-3, with 10 bases lining up with TRBD2. Germline CDR1 reads MNHNS; CDR2 reads SASEGT. This CDR3 contains 15 residues. The junction had 9 bases not matched to a gene; V was cut back by 8 bases and J by 4 bases. CDR3 sequence reads: CASELILAGPDTQYF. The CDR3 DNA reads TGTGCCAGCGAATTAATACTAGCGGGACCAGATACGCAGTATTTT.

Worth noting for this clonotype: A much larger clonotype is one base distant, so this may be a read error. The V gene is TRBV7-8, the J gene TRBJ2-5, with D perhaps matching TRBD2 (5 bases). The CDR3 consists of 14 residues. Germline CDR1 SGHVS, CDR2 FQNEAQ. CDR3 loop: CARSYRGGRETQYF. The CDR3 nucleotides read TGTGCCCGCAGCTACCGAGGAGGTCGAGAGACCCAGTACTTC.

The table lists this clonotype with many counts. The chain carries TRBV28 and TRBJ2-2; D gene uncertain. V lost 7 bases and J lost 3, with 15 bases in between. The CDR3 contains 15 residues. Germline V CDR1 and CDR2: MDHEN, SYDVKM. CDR3 protein: CASTVRAPDTGELFF. CDR3 in DNA: TGTGCCAGCACCGTCCGGGCCCCGGACACCGGGGAGCTGTTTTTT.

This clonotype showed up many times. The rearrangement links TRBV2 to TRBJ1-6, with D hard to call. The ends were cut back, 8 bases at V and 4 bases at J, with 15 bases in the middle. The CDR3 is 15 amino acids. The germline gives CDR1 SNHLY, CDR2 FYNNEI. In DNA form, the CDR3 reads TGTGCCAGCTCGCCCTCAGGAGGGTATAATTCACCCCTCCACTTT. Protein sequence: CASSPSGGYNSPLHF.

This clonotype was picked up many times. The V gene is TRBV5-1, the J gene TRBJ2-7, with 8 bases fitting TRBD2. V lost 4 bases and J lost 4; bases outside the gene matches: 13. There are 16 residues in the CDR3. The germline gives CDR1 SGHRS, CDR2 YFSETQ. DNA for the CDR3: TGCGCCAGCAGCCCTTCTACAGCGGGAGCCGGTTACGAGCAGTACTTC. Protein product: CASSPSTAGAGYEQYF.

The chain combines TRBV5-1 with TRBJ2-3, with 9 nucleotides matching TRBD1. The CDR3 spans 14 residues. The V and J ends lost 5 bases and 3 bases, in that order; junction bases with no gene match: 4. Germline V lookup: CDR1 SGHRS, CDR2 YFSETQ. CDR3 nucleotide sequence: TGCGCCAGCAGTCGGACAGGGGAGACAGATACGCAGTATTTT. Its protein product is CASSRTGETDTQYF. The full variable domain, with the rest looked up from reference TRBV5-1 and TRBJ2-3, is KAGVTQTPRYLIKTRGQQVTLSCSPISGHRSVSWYQQTPGQGLQFLFEYFSETQRNKGNFPGRFSGRQFSNSRSEMNVSTLELGDSALYLCASSRTGETDTQYFGPGTRLTVL.

Ten or more counts support this clonotype. This chain connects TRBV12-3 or TRBV12-4 to TRBJ2-5; 7 nucleotides match TRBD2. This CDR3 spans 15 amino acids. V trimming: 3 bases; J trimming: 2 bases; junction bases outside the gene matches: 6. For the CDR3, the DNA is TGTGCCAGCAGTTTCACCCTAGCGGTACAAGAGACCCAGTACTTC. This sequence encodes CASSFTLAVQETQYF.

This clonotype has only one observation. The J gene is TRBJ2-5, the V gene TRBV20-1; 12 nucleotides line up with TRBD2. Germline V gene data show CDR1 as DFQATT and CDR2 as SNEGSKA (reference sequence). The ends lost 3 bases at V and 3 bases at J; junction bases unmatched: 11. The CDR3 loop spans 17 amino acids. The CDR3 DNA sequence: TGCAGTGCTAGTCCTAGCGGGAGGGCCGTGGGGAAAGAGACCCAGTACTTC. Translating gives CSASPSGRAVGKETQYF.

This clonotype was counted at least ten times. The V and J genes are TRBV18 and TRBJ2-3; no clear D gene. V was pared by 3 bases and J by 0 bases, with 10 bases between. The CDR3 covers 15 residues. In germline, CDR1 is KGHSH, CDR2 LQKENI. The CDR3 DNA sequence: TGTGCCAGCTCACCGGAGTCGATTAGCACAGATACGCAGTATTTT. Encoded protein: CASSPESISTDTQYF.

This clonotype was detected ten times or more. The chain combines TRBV2 with TRBJ2-5; tentative D call: TRBD2 (7 bases). The V and J ends lost 7 bases and 2 bases respectively, with 20 bases between them. CDR1 is SNHLY and CDR2 is FYNNEI in the germline V gene. This CDR3 comprises 16 residues. As DNA, the CDR3 is TGTGCCAGCACGGAGGGGGGGACCATAGAACAAGAGACCCAGTACTTC. Protein: CASTEGGTIEQETQYF.

This clonotype was found a few times. The V call is TRBV4-2, the J call TRBJ2-4; 9 bases map to TRBD1. CDR1 and CDR2 from the germline V gene are LGHNA and YNFKEQ. This CDR3 spans 15 amino acids. V gave up 3 bases and J gave up 6 bases; unmatched junction bases: 6. The CDR3 loop reads CASSQDTGGLNIQYF. As DNA, the CDR3 is TGTGCCAGCAGCCAGGACACAGGGGGCCTAAACATTCAGTACTTC.

J is TRBJ2-5 and V is TRBV5-1, with unresolved D. The germline V gene encodes CDR1 SGHRS and CDR2 YFSETQ. CDR3 length: 12 amino acids. Trimming shortened V by 3 bases and J by 5 bases, and 8 bases separated the two germline ends. The chain's CDR3 is CASSSSGETQYF. The DNA of the CDR3 is TGCGCCAGCAGCTCCTCCGGGGAGACCCAGTACTTC.

At least ten counts were recorded for this clonotype. The chain joins TRBV3-1 to TRBJ1-1; 10 positions match TRBD1. Trimming cost V 5 bases and J 10 bases; bases outside gene matches: 4. This CDR3 comprises 12 residues. Germline V CDR1 and CDR2: LGHDT, YNNKEL (reference sequence). The CDR3 region is CASSRQGAGAFF. The CDR3 DNA is TGTGCCAGCAGCAGACAGGGGGCTGGAGCTTTCTTT.

This clonotype has more than one count but fewer than ten. The chain carries TRBV29-1 and TRBJ1-1, with no clear D. The germline gives CDR1 SQVTM, CDR2 ANQGSEA. The CDR3 is made up of 13 amino acids. V was trimmed by 0 bases and J by 0 bases, leaving 5 bases between them. CDR3 DNA: TGCAGCGTTGAAGAGGGTATGAACACTGAAGCTTTCTTT. It translates to CSVEEGMNTEAFF. The variable domain in full, completed from reference TRBV29-1 and TRBJ1-1, reads SAVISQKPSRDICQRGTSLTIQCQVDSQVTMMFWYRQQPGQSLTLIATANQGSEATYESGFVIDKFPISRPNLTFSTLTVSNMSPEDSSIYLCSVEEGMNTEAFFGQGTRLTVV.